This T cell receptor (beta chain) was observed in a study of CD4+ T cells in melanoma. This clone was recorded at least ten times. Antigen specificity is unknown. The germline V gene encodes CDR1 SNHLY and CDR2 FYNNEI. The CDR3 spans 14 residues. The V and J ends lost 5 bases and 1 base, in that order; junction bases with no gene match: 3. General study points: Neoantigen-specific CD4+ T cells in melanoma reportedly had diverse differentiation states. CD8+ T cell, macrophage and B cell function reportedly correlated with neoantigen-specific CD4+ T cells.

TCRdb's table, derived via immunoSEQ multiplex PCR, lists solely in-frame clones and lacks some. The sample consists of roughly 60,000 clones, roughly three quarters of them appearing once. The clonotype was recovered from a human donor with melanoma. J is TRBJ1-1 and V is TRBV2; TRBD1 agrees at 8 bases. The sample taken for sequencing was tumor tissue. The DNA of the CDR3 is TGTGCCAGCAGTCCCGGACAGGGGAACACTGAAGCTTTCTTT. The encoded protein is CASSPGQGNTEAFF.